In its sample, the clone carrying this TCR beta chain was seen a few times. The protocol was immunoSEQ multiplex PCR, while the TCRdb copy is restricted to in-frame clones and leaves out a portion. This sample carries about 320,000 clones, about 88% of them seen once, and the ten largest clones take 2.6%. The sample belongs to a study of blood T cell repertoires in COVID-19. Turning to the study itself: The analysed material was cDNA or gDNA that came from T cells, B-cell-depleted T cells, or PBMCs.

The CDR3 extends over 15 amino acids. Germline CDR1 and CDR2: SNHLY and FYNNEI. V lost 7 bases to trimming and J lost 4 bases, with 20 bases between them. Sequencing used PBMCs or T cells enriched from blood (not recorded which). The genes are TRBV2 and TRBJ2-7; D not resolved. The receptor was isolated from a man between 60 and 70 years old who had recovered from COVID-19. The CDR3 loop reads CASNPITDSTYEQYF. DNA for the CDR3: TGTGCCAGCAACCCTATCACCGACTCCACTTACGAGCAGTACTTC. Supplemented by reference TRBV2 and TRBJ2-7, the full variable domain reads EPEVTQTPSHQVTQMGQEVILRCVPISNHLYFYWYRQILGQKVEFLVSFYNNEISEKSEIFDDQFSVERPDGSNFTLKIRSTKLEDSAMYFCASNPITDSTYEQYFGPGTRLTVT.